A selection of T cell receptor beta chains follows, all from one sample in a study of blood T cell repertoires in COVID-19. The table came from immunoSEQ multiplex PCR; TCRdb's copy has only in-frame clones and leaves some out. The sample holds over 200,000 clones, about 90% seen once. Sample: peripheral blood. The receptors come from a woman aged 60-75 years with acute or convalescent COVID-19. The CDR3 runs from the conserved cysteine through the conserved F or W. A D gene is named only where the DNA matches it firmly. Clone size, where shown, is once, few, many, or a class for clones that have expanded.

>TRBJ2-3|TRBV4-3|.|.
TGCGCCAGCAGCCAAGATGAAAGAGGGGGTGCAGATACGCAGTATTTT
CASSQDERGGADTQYF
>TRBJ1-5|TRBV19|.|.
TGTGCCAGTAGTATAAGGCCAGGGGATCAGCCCCAGCATTTT
CASSIRPGDQPQHF
>TRBJ1-1|TRBV28|.|.
TGTGCCAGCAATCCTTATCGCAGGAACACTGAAGCTTTCTTT
CASNPYRRNTEAFF
>TRBJ1-2|TRBV18|.|TRBD1
TGTGCCAGCTCACCAGGGACAGGGGTTGGCTACACCTTC
CASSPGTGVGYTF
>TRBJ1-1|TRBV7-2|.|.
TGTGCCAGCAGCTCCGGACTCAACACTGAAGCTTTCTTT
CASSSGLNTEAFF
>TRBJ2-1|TRBV5-1|.|TRBD2
TGCGCCAGCAGCTTGGAAGTAGCGGGGGATTACAATGAGCAGTTCTTC
CASSLEVAGDYNEQFF
>TRBJ2-7|TRBV9|.|.
TGTGCCAGCAGCCCGCGACTGGACTCCTACGAGCAGTACTTC
CASSPRLDSYEQYF
>TRBJ1-3|TRBV6-5|.|.
TGTGCCAGCGCCCTGTATGCGAGCTCTGGAAACACCATATATTTT
CASALYASSGNTIYF
>TRBJ1-2|TRBV5-6|.|.
TGTGCCAGCAGCTTGGGTCAGGGCTACACCTTC
CASSLGQGYTF
>TRBJ1-3|TRBV19|.|.
TGTGCCAGTAGTATTACGGGGGGGCCCTACTCTGGAAACACCATATATTTT
CASSITGGPYSGNTIYF
>TRBJ1-2|TRBV5-5|few|.
TGTGCCAGCAGCTTGGGCCCCTGGGCGGGCTATGGCTACACCTTC
CASSLGPWAGYGYTF
>TRBJ1-2|TRBV27|.|TRBD1
TGTGCCAGCAGTTCCAAGACAGGGAGCTATGGCTACACCTTC
CASSSKTGSYGYTF
>TRBJ2-5|TRBV28|.|.
TGTGCCAGCAGTTTCGAGTCAGGGGAACAAGAGACCCAGTACTTC
CASSFESGEQETQYF
>TRBJ1-5|TRBV5-5|.|.
TGTGCCAGCAGCTTAAACAGGGTAAATCAGCCCCAGCATTTT
CASSLNRVNQPQHF
>TRBJ2-2|TRBV27|.|.
TGTGCCAGCAGTTTGCCGCTCCGGGGTGGCAGGGGTGGAACCGGGGAGCTGTTTTTT
CASSLPLRGGRGGTGELFF
>TRBJ1-6|TRBV7-2|.|.
TGTGCCAGCAGCCCCGGTGGGGGCAGTATAATTCACCCCCTCCACTTT
CASSPGGGSIIHPLHF
>TRBJ1-5|TRBV6-1|.|.
TGTGCCAGCAGTGAAGTACAGCCCCAGCATTTT
CASSEVQPQHF
>TRBJ1-1|TRBV6-5|.|.
TGTGCCAGCAGTTACTCGGTCCGGGGAACGACTGAAGCTTTCTTT
CASSYSVRGTTEAFF
>TRBJ2-2|TRBV30|.|TRBD1
TGTGCCTTCACAGGGGCCTTCGCGAACACCGGGGAGCTGTTTTTT
CAFTGAFANTGELFF
>TRBJ1-1|TRBV29-1|.|.
TGCAGCGCGGTGGGTGGGCGCACTGAAGCTTTCTTT
CSAVGGRTEAFF
>TRBJ2-2|TRBV5-5|.|.
TGTGCCAGCAGCTTTGTCGGTTTCACCGGGGAGCTGTTTTTT
CASSFVGFTGELFF
>TRBJ2-3|TRBV6-6|.|.
TGTGCCAGCAGCCCACAGAAAACTAGCACAGATACGCAGTATTTT
CASSPQKTSTDTQYF
>TRBJ2-1|TRBV6-2/TRBV6-3|.|TRBD2
TGTGCCAGCAGTTACAGGACTAGCGGGAGCAATGAGCAGTTCTTC
CASSYRTSGSNEQFF
>TRBJ1-5|TRBV28|.|.
TGTGCCAGCAGGGCCCTGTCGAGGTGGAAACAGCCCCAGCATTTT
CASRALSRWKQPQHF
>TRBJ2-2|TRBV11-3|.|.
TGTGCCAGCAGCTTAGTACTCACCGGGGAGCTGTTTTTT
CASSLVLTGELFF
>TRBJ1-1|TRBV19|.|TRBD1
TGTGCCAGTAGTATGACAGGGACCGAAGCTTTCTTT
CASSMTGTEAFF
>TRBJ2-7|TRBV9|few|.
TGTGCCAGCAGCGTAGTCCCGGGACAAACCTACGAGCAGTACTTC
CASSVVPGQTYEQYF
>TRBJ1-6|TRBV18|.|.
TGTGCCAGCTCAGCCGGGGGCTATAATTCACCCCTCCACTTT
CASSAGGYNSPLHF
>TRBJ2-7|TRBV7-8|.|.
TGTGCCAGCAGCTTAAGGGACTTTTCCTACGAGCAGTACTTC
CASSLRDFSYEQYF
>TRBJ2-4|TRBV5-6|few|.
TGTGCCAGCAGCTTATTAGCCGGTTTAGCCAAAAACATTCAGTACTTC
CASSLLAGLAKNIQYF
>TRBJ1-3|TRBV4-3|once|.
TGCGCCAGCAGCCAAGATCGGGGGGACACATACTCTGGAAACACCATATATTTT
CASSQDRGDTYSGNTIYF
>TRBJ2-7|TRBV5-1|.|TRBD2
TGCGCCAGCAGCCCCAGACTAGCGGGGAAGGCCGAGCAGTACTTC
CASSPRLAGKAEQYF
>TRBJ2-3|TRBV18|.|TRBD1
TGTGCCAGCTCACCCGGGACAGGGTCGTCAGATACGCAGTATTTT
CASSPGTGSSDTQYF
>TRBJ1-1|TRBV9|.|.
TGTGCCAGCAGCGCCTCCCCAGGCACTGAAGCTTTCTTT
CASSASPGTEAFF
>TRBJ2-5|TRBV6-5|.|.
TGTGCCAGCAGTTACTCGAGGGACTTGGGGGGGACCCAGTACTTC
CASSYSRDLGGTQYF
>TRBJ1-5|TRBV18|few|.
TGTGCCAGCTCACCAGGGCTAAGTCAGCCCCAGCATTTT
CASSPGLSQPQHF
>TRBJ2-2|TRBV30|.|.
TGTGCCTGGAGTGTAGGGGCAGCCACCGGGGAGCTGTTTTTT
CAWSVGAATGELFF
>TRBJ2-1|TRBV11-2|.|.
TGTGCCAGCAGCTGGGGCCTTCCTCCAAATGAGCAGTTCTTC
CASSWGLPPNEQFF
>TRBJ2-2|TRBV30|.|.
TGTGCCTGGAGTTACACAGCCTCCGGGGAGCTGTTTTTT
CAWSYTASGELFF
>TRBJ1-1|TRBV12-5|.|.
TGTGCTAGTGGTTTGGTACAGGGCTTTTTGGAAAGCACTGAAGCTTTCTTT
CASGLVQGFLESTEAFF
>TRBJ2-5|TRBV2|.|.
TGTGCCAGCGACCCCTCTAGGCAGACCCAGTACTTC
CASDPSRQTQYF
>TRBJ1-1|TRBV20-1|once|.
TGCAGCGCCGGGGGGAACACTGAAGCTTTCTTT
CSAGGNTEAFF
>TRBJ2-5|TRBV6-6|.|TRBD2
TGTGCCAGCAGTTACTCGGGAGCGGGAGGAGGAGAGACCCAGTACTTC
CASSYSGAGGGETQYF
>TRBJ1-1|TRBV9|.|.
TGTGCCAGCAGCTTCAGACATTACACTGAAGCTTTCTTT
CASSFRHYTEAFF
>TRBJ1-4|TRBV12-3/TRBV12-4|.|TRBD1
TGTGCCAGCAGTCGACAGGGGGGTGAAAAACTGTTTTTT
CASSRQGGEKLFF